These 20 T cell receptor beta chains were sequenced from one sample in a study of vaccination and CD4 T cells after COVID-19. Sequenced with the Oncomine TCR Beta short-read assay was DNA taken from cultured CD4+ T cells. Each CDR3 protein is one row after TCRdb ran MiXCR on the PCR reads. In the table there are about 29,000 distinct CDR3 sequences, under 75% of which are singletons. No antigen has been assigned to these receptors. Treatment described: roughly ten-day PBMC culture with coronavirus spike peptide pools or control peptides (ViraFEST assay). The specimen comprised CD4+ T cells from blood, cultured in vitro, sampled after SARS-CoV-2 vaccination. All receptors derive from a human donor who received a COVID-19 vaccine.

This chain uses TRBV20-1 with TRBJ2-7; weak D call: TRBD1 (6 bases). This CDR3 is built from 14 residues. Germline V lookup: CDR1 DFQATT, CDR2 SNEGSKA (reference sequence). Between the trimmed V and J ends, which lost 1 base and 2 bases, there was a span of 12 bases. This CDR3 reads CSARGQAFPYEQYF. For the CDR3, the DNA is TGCAGTGCTAGAGGACAGGCCTTTCCCTACGAGCAGTACTTC.

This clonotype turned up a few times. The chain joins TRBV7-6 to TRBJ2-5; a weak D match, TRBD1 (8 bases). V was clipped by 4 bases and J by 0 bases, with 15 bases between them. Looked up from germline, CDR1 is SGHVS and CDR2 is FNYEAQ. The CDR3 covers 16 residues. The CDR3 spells CASSSRGLADQETQYF. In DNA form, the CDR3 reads TGTGCCAGCAGCTCCAGGGGGCTAGCGGACCAAGAGACCCAGTACTTC. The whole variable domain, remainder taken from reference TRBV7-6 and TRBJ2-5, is GAGVSQSPRYKVTKRGQDVALRCDPISGHVSLYWYRQALGQGPEFLTYFNYEAQQDKSGLPNDRFSAERPEGSISTLTIQRTEQRDSAMYRCASSSRGLADQETQYFGPGTRLLVL.

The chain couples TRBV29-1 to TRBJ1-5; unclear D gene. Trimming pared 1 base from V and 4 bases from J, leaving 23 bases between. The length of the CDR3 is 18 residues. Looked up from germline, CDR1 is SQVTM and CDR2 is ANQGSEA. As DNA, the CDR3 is TGCAGCGTTGAAGTTCTTCCGTCGACTACCCCTGGGAATCAGCCCCAGCATTTT. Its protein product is CSVEVLPSTTPGNQPQHF.

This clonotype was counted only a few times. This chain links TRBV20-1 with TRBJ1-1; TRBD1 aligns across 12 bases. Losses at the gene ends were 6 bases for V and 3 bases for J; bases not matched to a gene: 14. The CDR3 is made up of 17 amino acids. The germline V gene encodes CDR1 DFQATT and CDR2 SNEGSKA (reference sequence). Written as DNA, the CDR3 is TGCAGTGCCGAAACCCCGGGACAGGGGGCGACTTACACTGAAGCTTTCTTT. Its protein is CSAETPGQGATYTEAFF.

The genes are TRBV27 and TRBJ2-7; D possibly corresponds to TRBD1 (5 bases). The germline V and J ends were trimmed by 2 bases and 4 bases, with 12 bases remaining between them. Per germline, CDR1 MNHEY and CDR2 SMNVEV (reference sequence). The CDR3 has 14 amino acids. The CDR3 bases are TGTGCCAGCAGTTTAGCAGGGCCCTCTTACGAGCAGTACTTC. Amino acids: CASSLAGPSYEQYF.

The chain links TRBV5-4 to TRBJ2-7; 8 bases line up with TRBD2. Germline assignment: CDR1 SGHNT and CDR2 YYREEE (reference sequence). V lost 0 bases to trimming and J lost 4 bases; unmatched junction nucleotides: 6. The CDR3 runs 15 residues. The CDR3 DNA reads TGTGCCAGCAGCTTGGTTGCGGGGGGTGTTTACGAGCAGTACTTC. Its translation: CASSLVAGGVYEQYF.

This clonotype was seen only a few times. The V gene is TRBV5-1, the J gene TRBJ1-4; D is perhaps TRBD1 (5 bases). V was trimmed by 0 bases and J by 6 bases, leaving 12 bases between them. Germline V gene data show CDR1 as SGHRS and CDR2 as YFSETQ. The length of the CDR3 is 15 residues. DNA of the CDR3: TGCGCCAGCAGCTTGGATGGGGGGGGGTATGAAAAACTGTTTTTT. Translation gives CASSLDGGGYEKLFF.

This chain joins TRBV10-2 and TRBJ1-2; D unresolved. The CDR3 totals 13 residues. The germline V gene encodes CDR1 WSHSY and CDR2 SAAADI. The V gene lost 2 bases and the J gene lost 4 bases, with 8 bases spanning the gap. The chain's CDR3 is CASSEDQFYGYTF. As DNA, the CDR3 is TGCGCCAGCAGTGAGGATCAGTTCTATGGCTACACCTTC.

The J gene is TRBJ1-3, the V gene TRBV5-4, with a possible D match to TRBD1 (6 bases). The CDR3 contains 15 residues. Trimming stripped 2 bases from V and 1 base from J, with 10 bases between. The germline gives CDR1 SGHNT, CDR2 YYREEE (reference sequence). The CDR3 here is CASSFTGLSGNTIYF. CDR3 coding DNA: TGTGCCAGCAGCTTTACAGGGCTATCTGGAAACACCATATATTTT.

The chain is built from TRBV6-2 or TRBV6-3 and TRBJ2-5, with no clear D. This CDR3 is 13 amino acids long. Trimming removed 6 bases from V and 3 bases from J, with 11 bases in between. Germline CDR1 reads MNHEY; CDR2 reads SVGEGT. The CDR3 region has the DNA TGTGCCAGCAGCCGGCCTGTAAAAGAGACCCAGTACTTC. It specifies CASSRPVKETQYF.

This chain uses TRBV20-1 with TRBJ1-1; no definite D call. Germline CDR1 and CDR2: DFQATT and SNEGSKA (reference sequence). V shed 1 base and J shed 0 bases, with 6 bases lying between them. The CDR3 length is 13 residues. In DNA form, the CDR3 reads TGCAGTGCTAGAGCGCCGATGAACACTGAAGCTTTCTTT. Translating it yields CSARAPMNTEAFF.

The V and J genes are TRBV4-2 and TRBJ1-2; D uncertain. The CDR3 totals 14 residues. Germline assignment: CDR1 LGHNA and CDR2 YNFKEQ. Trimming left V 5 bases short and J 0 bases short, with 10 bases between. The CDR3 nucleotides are TGTGCCAGCAGCATATCAGCTTCTAACTATGGCTACACCTTC. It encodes CASSISASNYGYTF.

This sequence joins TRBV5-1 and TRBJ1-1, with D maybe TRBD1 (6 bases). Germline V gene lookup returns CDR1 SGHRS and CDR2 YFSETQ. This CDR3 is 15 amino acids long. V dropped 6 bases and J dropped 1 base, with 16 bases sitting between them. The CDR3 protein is CASTLGGRGNTEAFF. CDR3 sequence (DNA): TGCGCCAGCACCCTGGGGGGGCGAGGGAACACTGAAGCTTTCTTT. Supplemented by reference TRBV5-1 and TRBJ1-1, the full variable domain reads KAGVTQTPRYLIKTRGQQVTLSCSPISGHRSVSWYQQTPGQGLQFLFEYFSETQRNKGNFPGRFSGRQFSNSRSEMNVSTLELGDSALYLCASTLGGRGNTEAFFGQGTRLTVV.

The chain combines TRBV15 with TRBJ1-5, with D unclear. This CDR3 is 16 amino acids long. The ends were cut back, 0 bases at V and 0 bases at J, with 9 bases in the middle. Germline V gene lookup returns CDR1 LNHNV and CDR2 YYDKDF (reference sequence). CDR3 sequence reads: CATSRDRGYSNQPQHF. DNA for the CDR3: TGTGCCACCAGCAGAGATCGGGGTTATAGCAATCAGCCCCAGCATTTT.

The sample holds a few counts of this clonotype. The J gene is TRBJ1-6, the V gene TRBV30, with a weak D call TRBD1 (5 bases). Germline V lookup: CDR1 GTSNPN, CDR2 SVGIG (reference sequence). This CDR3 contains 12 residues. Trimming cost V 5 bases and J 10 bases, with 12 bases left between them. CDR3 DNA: TGTGCCTGGGACAGAGGAGGATCACCCCTCCACTTT. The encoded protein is CAWDRGGSPLHF. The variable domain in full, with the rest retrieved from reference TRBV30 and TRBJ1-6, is SQTIHQWPATLVQPVGSPLSLECTVEGTSNPNLYWYRQAAGRGLQLLFYSVGIGQISSEVPQNLSASRPQDRQFILSSKKLLLSDSGFYLCAWDRGGSPLHFGNGTRLTVT.

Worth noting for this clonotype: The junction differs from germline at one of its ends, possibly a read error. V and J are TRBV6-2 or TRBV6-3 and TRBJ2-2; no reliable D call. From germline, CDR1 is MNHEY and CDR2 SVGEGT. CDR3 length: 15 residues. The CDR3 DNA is TGCGCCAGCAGAACTGCCGCGGACCTAAGGGGGGAGCTGTTTTTT. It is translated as CASRTAADLRGELFF.

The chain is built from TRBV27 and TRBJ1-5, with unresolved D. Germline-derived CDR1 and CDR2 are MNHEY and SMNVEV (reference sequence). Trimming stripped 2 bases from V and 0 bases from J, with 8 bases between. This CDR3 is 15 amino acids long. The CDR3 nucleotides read TGTGCCAGCAGTTTAGATGCCTCTAGCAATCAGCCCCAGCATTTT. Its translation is CASSLDASSNQPQHF.

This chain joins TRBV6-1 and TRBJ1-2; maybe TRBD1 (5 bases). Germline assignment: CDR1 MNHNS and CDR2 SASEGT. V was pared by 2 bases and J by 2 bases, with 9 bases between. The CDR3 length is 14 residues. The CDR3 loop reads CASSEQQENYGYTF. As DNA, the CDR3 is TGTGCCAGCAGTGAACAACAGGAAAACTATGGCTACACCTTC.

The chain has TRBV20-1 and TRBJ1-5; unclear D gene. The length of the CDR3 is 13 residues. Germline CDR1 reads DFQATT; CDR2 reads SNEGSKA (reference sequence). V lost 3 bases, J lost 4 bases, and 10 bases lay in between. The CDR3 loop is CSASSDRNQPQHF. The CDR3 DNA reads TGCAGTGCTAGCTCAGATAGGAATCAGCCCCAGCATTTT.

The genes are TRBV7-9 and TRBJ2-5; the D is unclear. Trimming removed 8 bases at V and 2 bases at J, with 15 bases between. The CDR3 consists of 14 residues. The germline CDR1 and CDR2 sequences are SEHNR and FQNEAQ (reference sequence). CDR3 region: CASQNSYTQETQYF. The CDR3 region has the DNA TGTGCCAGCCAGAACAGCTATACACAAGAGACCCAGTACTTC.